The 15 T cell receptor beta chains below all came from one sample that was sequenced in a study of blood T cells in healthy people across ages. Combining a sample-barcoded 5' primer with a J-beta primer mix, a second PCR ran for about 6 to 12 cycles. One entry per CDR3 protein, called by TCRdb with MiXCR from the 5' RACE reads. Here the sample spans around 1.5 million distinct CDR3 sequences, roughly 30% being singletons. Sequencing was carried out using blood. The receptors come from a woman aged 25-40 years in good health.

This chain links TRBV12-3 or TRBV12-4 with TRBJ1-2, with TRBD1 matching over 9 bases. CDR3 length equals 15 residues. The V segment lost 5 bases and the J segment 7 bases; nucleotides outside the gene matches: 11. CDR3 bases: TGTGCCAGCAGTATAGGACAGGGGCAAGAGGGTGGCTACACCTTC. It translates to CASSIGQGQEGGYTF.

This clonotype was found a few times. This sequence joins TRBV28 and TRBJ2-7, with 8 bases aligning to TRBD2. The germline V gene has CDR1 MDHEN and CDR2 SYDVKM. Trimming at V came to 1 base and at J to 7 bases, leaving 6 bases not matched to a gene. The CDR3 has 14 residues. The CDR3 coding sequence is TGTGCCAGCAGTTTATCCGGGAGGGCCGTAGAGCAGTACTTC. The encoded protein is CASSLSGRAVEQYF.

In its sample, this clonotype was seen many times. This chain links TRBV28 with TRBJ2-3, with D possibly matching TRBD1 (6 bases). Trimming took off 10 bases at V and 3 bases at J, with 20 bases between the two ends. The CDR3 contains 15 residues. Germline CDR1 is MDHEN and CDR2 is SYDVKM. The CDR3 DNA reads as TGTGCCACCCGATTACTGACAGGAGCAACAGATACGCAGTATTTT. This translates into CATRLLTGATDTQYF. The full variable domain, in which reference TRBV28 and TRBJ2-3 provide the parts outside the CDR3, is DVKVTQSSRYLVKRTGEKVFLECVQDMDHENMFWYRQDPGLGLRLIYFSYDVKMKEKGDIPEGYSVSREKKERFSLILESASTNQTSMYLCATRLLTGATDTQYFGPGTRLTVL.

The chain joins TRBV5-1 to TRBJ2-2, with TRBD1 matching 7 bases. The trim removed 1 base at V and 2 bases at J, leaving 2 bases unmatched. CDR3 length: 15 residues. The germline gives CDR1 SGHRS, CDR2 YFSETQ. DNA for the CDR3: TGCGCCAGCAGCTTGTGGGACAGTAACACCGGGGAGCTGTTTTTT. This gives the protein CASSLWDSNTGELFF.

The chain combines TRBV11-2 with TRBJ2-5, with 8 nucleotides matching TRBD2. This CDR3 contains 18 residues. The J segment lost 4 bases and the V segment lost 6 bases, leaving 19 bases of the junction unmatched. Germline loops: CDR1 SGHAT, CDR2 FQNNGV. The chain's CDR3 is CASSSPRGTRRELETQYF. CDR3 nucleotides: TGTGCCAGCAGTTCCCCCCGGGGGACTAGAAGGGAATTAGAGACCCAGTACTTC.

The genes are TRBV29-1 and TRBJ2-7; 7 nucleotides line up with TRBD1. Germline CDR1 reads SQVTM; CDR2 reads ANQGSEA. The CDR3 length is 12 residues. The CDR3 DNA reads as TGCAACGCTCGGGACAGTTACTACGAGCAGTACTTC. It translates to CNARDSYYEQYF.

The J gene is TRBJ2-3, the V gene TRBV27, with a tentative D call TRBD1 (5 bases). The CDR3 runs to 13 residues. V lost 4 bases to trimming and J lost 3 bases, with 8 bases between them. Germline V gives CDR1 MNHEY, CDR2 SMNVEV (reference sequence). Written as DNA, the CDR3 is TGTGCCAGCAGTTCGACAGCGACAGATACGCAGTATTTT. This sequence encodes CASSSTATDTQYF.

The table lists this clonotype with a few counts. J is TRBJ1-2 and V is TRBV20-1, with no clear D. Germline-derived CDR1 and CDR2 are DFQATT and SNEGSKA (reference sequence). The CDR3 contains 12 residues. Trimming shortened V by 0 bases and J by 8 bases, and 10 bases separated the two germline ends. The CDR3 DNA reads TGCAGTGCTAGAGACGGGAACTGGGGCTACACCTTC. Encoded protein: CSARDGNWGYTF.

The rearrangement links TRBV30 to TRBJ1-6; D is ambiguous. Germline CDR1 GTSNPN, CDR2 SVGIG (reference sequence). Between the trimmed V and J ends, which lost 0 bases and 14 bases, there was a span of 14 bases. CDR3 size: 13 residues. This CDR3 reads CAWSVMSSGTLHF. The CDR3 DNA is TGTGCCTGGAGTGTAATGTCTTCGGGGACCCTCCACTTT.

The V and J genes are TRBV10-1 and TRBJ2-2; D is unclear. Germline V gene sequence: CDR1 WNHNN, CDR2 SYGVQD (reference sequence). V gave up 4 bases and J gave up 7 bases, with 10 bases separating them. The CDR3 length is 13 residues. The CDR3 sequence: CASSGAVYGELFF. CDR3 bases: TGCGCCAGCAGTGGGGCAGTTTACGGGGAGCTGTTTTTT.

V is TRBV7-8 and J is TRBJ2-7; D is uncertain. In germline, CDR1 is SGHVS, CDR2 FQNEAQ. The CDR3 loop spans 14 amino acids. Trimming took off 4 bases at V and 2 bases at J, with 12 bases between the two ends. This CDR3 reads CASSYGGWAYEQYF. The CDR3 region has the DNA TGTGCCAGCAGCTACGGTGGATGGGCCTACGAGCAGTACTTC.

This CDR3 is CASSSPGEHYEQYF. The CDR3 DNA follows: TGCGCCAGCAGCTCCCCCGGGGAACATTACGAGCAGTACTTC. V is TRBV5-1 and J is TRBJ2-7; maybe TRBD2 (5 bases). Germline lookup yields CDR1 SGHRS and CDR2 YFSETQ. CDR3 length: 14 residues. The ends were cut back, 3 bases at V and 4 bases at J, with 14 bases in the middle.

The sample holds a few counts of this clonotype. The V call is TRBV28, the J call TRBJ2-7; 7 bases map to TRBD2. This CDR3 comprises 16 residues. Germline CDR1 and CDR2: MDHEN and SYDVKM. V lost 4 bases, J lost 0 bases, and 9 bases stayed unmatched. The CDR3 spells CASSSTALATSYEQYF. CDR3 sequence (DNA): TGTGCCAGCAGTTCAACGGCACTAGCGACCTCCTACGAGCAGTACTTC.

The chain has TRBV10-3 and TRBJ2-7, with 8 bases that match TRBD1. Trimming at V came to 8 bases and at J to 0 bases, leaving 3 bases not matched to a gene. The CDR3 loop spans 13 amino acids. CDR1 is ENHRY and CDR2 is SYGVKD in the germline V gene. DNA of the CDR3: TGTGCCATCTACGACAGGGGCTCCTACGAGCAGTACTTC. This encodes CAIYDRGSYEQYF.

For this clonotype: Germline and junction disagree at one end, which may indicate a read error. The chain employs TRBV7-3 and TRBJ2-3; D might be TRBD1 (6 bases). CDR3 length: 15 residues. CDR1 is SGHTA, CDR2 FQGTGA, per germline. The CDR3: CASSRLGGRTDMQYF. The DNA of the CDR3 is TGTGCCAGCAGCCGGCTAGGGGGACGGACAGATATGCAGTATTTT.